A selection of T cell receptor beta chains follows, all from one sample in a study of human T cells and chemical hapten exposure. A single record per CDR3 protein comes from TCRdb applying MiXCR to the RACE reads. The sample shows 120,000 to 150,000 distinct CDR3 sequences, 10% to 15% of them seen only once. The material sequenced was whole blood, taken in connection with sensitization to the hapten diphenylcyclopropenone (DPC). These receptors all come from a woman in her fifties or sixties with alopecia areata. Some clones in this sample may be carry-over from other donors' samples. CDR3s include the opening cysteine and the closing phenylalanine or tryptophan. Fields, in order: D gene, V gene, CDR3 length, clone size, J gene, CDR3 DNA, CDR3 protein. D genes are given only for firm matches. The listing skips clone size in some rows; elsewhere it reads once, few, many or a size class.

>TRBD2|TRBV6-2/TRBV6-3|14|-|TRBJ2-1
TGTGCCAGCAACCAAGCGGGAGGGAGGGGTGAGCAGTTCTTC
CASNQAGGRGEQFF
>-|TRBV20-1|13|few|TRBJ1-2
TGCAGTGCCTCCGGAGGAGACCGCTATGGCTACACCTTC
CSASGGDRYGYTF
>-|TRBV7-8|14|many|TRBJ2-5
TGTGCCAGCAGCTTAGGAGTAGGCCGAAAGACCCAGTACTTC
CASSLGVGRKTQYF
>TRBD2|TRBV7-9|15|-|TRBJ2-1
TGTGCCAGCAGCCTCGGACTAGCGGGAGCTCATGAGCAGTTCTTC
CASSLGLAGAHEQFF
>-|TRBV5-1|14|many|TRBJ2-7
TGCGCCAGCAGCTTGGTAGGACTTTCATCCGAGCAGTACTTC
CASSLVGLSSEQYF
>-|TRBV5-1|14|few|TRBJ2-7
TGCGCCAGCAGACCGTTGGCGGGGGCCGGCGAGCAGTACTTC
CASRPLAGAGEQYF
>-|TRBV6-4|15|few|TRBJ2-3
TGTGCCAGCAGTGACTCAGGCGAGAGCACAGATACGCAGTATTTT
CASSDSGESTDTQYF
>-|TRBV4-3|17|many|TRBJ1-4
TGCGCCAGCAGCCAAGATTGGCCAGGGATGGTAGAAGAAAAACTGTTTTTT
CASSQDWPGMVEEKLFF
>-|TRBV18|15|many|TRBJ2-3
TGTGCCAGCTCACCCCCGGGGAGTAGCACAGATACGCAGTATTTT
CASSPPGSSTDTQYF
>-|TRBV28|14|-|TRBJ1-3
TGTGCCAGCAGGCCCCAGGACTCTGGAAACACCATATATTTT
CASRPQDSGNTIYF
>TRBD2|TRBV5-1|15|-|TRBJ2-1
TGCGCCAGCAGCTTGGAGGGACTAGCGTCCCATGAGCAGTTCTTC
CASSLEGLASHEQFF
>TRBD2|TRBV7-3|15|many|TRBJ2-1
TGTGCCAGCAGCTTAATGACTAGCGGGAGGGATGAGCAGTTCTTC
CASSLMTSGRDEQFF
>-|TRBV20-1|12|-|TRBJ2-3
TGCAGTGCCTCTACCCACACAGATACGCAGTATTTT
CSASTHTDTQYF
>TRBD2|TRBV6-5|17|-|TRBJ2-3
TGTGCCAGCAGTTATAAGCGGGGGGGCCTCAGGGCAGATACGCAGTATTTT
CASSYKRGGLRADTQYF
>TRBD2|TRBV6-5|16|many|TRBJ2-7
TGTGCCAGCAGTTACTCCCCAAGCGGGAGTGGCTACGAGCAGTACTTC
CASSYSPSGSGYEQYF
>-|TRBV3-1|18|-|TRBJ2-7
TGTGCCAGCAGCCAAGCAAGGGCAGGGGCAGCACTCTACTACGAGCAGTACTTC
CASSQARAGAALYYEQYF
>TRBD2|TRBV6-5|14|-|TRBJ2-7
TGTGCCAGCTGCTCTGGGGGGGGGACCTACGAGCAGTACTTC
CASCSGGGTYEQYF